This T cell receptor beta chain was sequenced for a study of neurological immune-mediated disorders. It was by 5'RACE with 10-nucleotide random UMIs that the cDNA was made. In every sequencing run, more than 170 million TCR-beta sequences were generated from 15-18 subjects. TCRdb processed the 5' RACE reads anew with MiXCR; each CDR3 protein has one entry. Of more than 55,000 distinct CDR3 sequences listed, nearly 10% are singletons. This clonotype was detected ten times or more. J was trimmed by 3 bases and V by 6 bases; bases with no gene match: 28. This CDR3 has 22 amino acids. Germline V gene lookup returns CDR1 DFQATT and CDR2 SNEGSKA (reference sequence). Time point given: longitudinal time-point 2. The unsorted libraries were produced from 2 million PBMCs held at -80 C.

Sample: PBMCs. The V gene is TRBV20-1, the J gene TRBJ2-3; 12 bases are a match to TRBD2. This receptor was obtained from a man under 40 in good health. The CDR3 protein is CSAPWETSGRPRGRGRTDTQYF. Here the CDR3 DNA reads TGCAGTGCCCCGTGGGAAACTAGCGGGAGGCCGAGGGGCCGTGGGAGAACAGATACGCAGTATTTT.